This T cell receptor beta chain came from a study of TIL therapy for anti-PD-1-resistant metastatic lung cancer. The libraries were made with immunoSEQ v3. Sequencing used immunoSEQ multiplex PCR; TCRdb keeps in-frame clones, though not all of them. Found here are some 90,000 clones, around three fifths of them singletons; the top ten hold approximately 11%. Specified time point: pre-treatment sample, taken before nivolumab and TIL therapy. The tumor samples were excised metastases, mostly pleural nodules or supraclavicular lymph nodes. V dropped 1 base and J dropped 3; count of bases not matched to a gene: 14. The CDR3 is made up of 19 amino acids. The germline V gene encodes CDR1 SNHLY and CDR2 FYNNEI. This clone has only a few counts.

The rearrangement joins TRBV2 to TRBJ2-2, with 7 bases aligning to TRBD1. This receptor was obtained from a person between 25 and 79 years old with non-small cell lung cancer. Sequencing used tumor tissue, obtained at baseline. The CDR3 loop is CASSEEGARSAGDTGELFF. In DNA, the CDR3 is TGTGCCAGCAGTGAAGAGGGGGCGCGGTCCGCAGGAGACACCGGGGAGCTGTTTTTT. Complete variable domain (other parts from reference TRBV2 and TRBJ2-2): EPEVTQTPSHQVTQMGQEVILRCVPISNHLYFYWYRQILGQKVEFLVSFYNNEISEKSEIFDDQFSVERPDGSNFTLKIRSTKLEDSAMYFCASSEEGARSAGDTGELFFGEGSRLTVL.